Following are 24 T cell receptor beta chains from one sample sequenced in a study of blood T cells in healthy people across ages. With a J-beta primer mix and a sample-barcoded 5' primer, a second PCR ran about 7 to 11 cycles. MiXCR was run by TCRdb on the 5' RACE reads, yielding one entry per CDR3 protein. Of over a million distinct CDR3 sequences listed, roughly 59% are singletons. The sequenced sample consisted of blood. The receptors were gathered from a young man in good health.

V usage is TRBV29-1 and J usage is TRBJ2-5, with D perhaps TRBD2 (5 bases). The ends were cut back, 8 bases at V and 1 base at J, with 14 bases in the middle. The length of the CDR3 is 13 residues. From germline, CDR1 is SQVTM and CDR2 ANQGSEA. The CDR3 DNA sequence: TGCAGCCGCGCCAGCGGCGCCCAAGAGACCCAGTACTTC. This codes for CSRASGAQETQYF.

This chain links TRBV20-1 with TRBJ2-5; unclear D gene. The J call is in doubt because the DNA end fits TRBJ2-7 better. CDR1 is DFQATT, CDR2 SNEGSKA, per germline (reference sequence). The CDR3 runs 13 residues. The CDR3 sequence is CSAREGPRNEQYF. CDR3 coding DNA: TGCAGTGCTAGAGAGGGTCCCAGAAACGAGCAGTACTTC.

This clonotype was recorded a few times. The rearrangement links TRBV29-1 to TRBJ2-5; 8 bases map to TRBD2. The V segment lost 0 bases and the J segment 4 bases; nucleotides outside the gene matches: 13. CDR1 is SQVTM, CDR2 ANQGSEA, per germline. This CDR3 contains 17 residues. The CDR3 region is CSVEELRSGSIGETQYF. For the CDR3, the DNA is TGCAGCGTTGAAGAGCTACGGAGCGGGAGTATAGGAGAGACCCAGTACTTC. Combining the CDR3 with reference TRBV29-1 and TRBJ2-5 gives the whole variable domain SAVISQKPSRDICQRGTSLTIQCQVDSQVTMMFWYRQQPGQSLTLIATANQGSEATYESGFVIDKFPISRPNLTFSTLTVSNMSPEDSSIYLCSVEELRSGSIGETQYFGPGTRLLVL.

The chain recombines TRBV20-1 with TRBJ2-6; D assignment may be TRBD1 or TRBD2 (5 bases each). Germline CDR1 DFQATT, CDR2 SNEGSKA (reference sequence). V was trimmed by 3 bases and J by 0 bases, leaving 12 bases between them. The CDR3 runs 16 residues. The CDR3, as DNA: TGCAGTGCTAGGGGGGAAGAGTCCTCTGGGGCCAACGTCCTGACTTTC. It encodes CSARGEESSGANVLTF.

This chain uses TRBV4-1 with TRBJ1-4; D might be TRBD1 (6 bases). The CDR3 is made up of 16 amino acids. From germline, CDR1 is MGHRA and CDR2 YSYEKL. V dropped 4 bases and J dropped 3 bases, with 15 bases sitting between them. The CDR3 nucleotides read TGCGCCAGCAGCCCTCCAGCAGGGGAGCCTAATGAAAAACTGTTTTTT. Protein product: CASSPPAGEPNEKLFF.

The chain joins TRBV12-3 or TRBV12-4 to TRBJ2-4; 12 positions agree with TRBD2. CDR3 length: 16 amino acids. J gave up 15 bases and V 5 bases, and 17 bases lay outside the gene matches. In DNA, the CDR3 is TGTGCCAGCAGTATCGCTAGCGGGAGGGGGCAAGAGACCCCGTACTTC. Translated: CASSIASGRGQETPYF.

The chain combines TRBV29-1 with TRBJ2-4; the D is unclear. The ends were cut back, 3 bases at V and 5 bases at J, with 5 bases in the middle. Germline V CDR1 and CDR2: SQVTM, ANQGSEA. This CDR3 has 11 amino acids. The CDR3 loop reads CSVDRENIQYF. The DNA of the CDR3 is TGCAGCGTTGACCGGGAAAACATTCAGTACTTC.

The CDR3 DNA sequence: TGTGCCAGCAGCCGAAGCGGGAGGCCCTGGGAGCAGTTCTTC. Encoded protein: CASSRSGRPWEQFF. V gene TRBV7-2 combines with J gene TRBJ2-1; TRBD2 matches 9 bases. The J segment lost 10 bases and the V segment lost 5 bases, leaving 9 bases of the junction unmatched. Germline V gene data show CDR1 as SGHTA and CDR2 as FQGNSA. The CDR3 contains 14 residues.

This sequence joins TRBV29-1 and TRBJ2-1, with 10 bases fitting TRBD2. J lost 9 bases, V lost 8 bases, and 13 bases had no gene match. The germline V gene encodes CDR1 SQVTM and CDR2 ANQGSEA. The CDR3 is 14 amino acids. CDR3 sequence: CSTARGLAGAEQFF. The CDR3 nucleotides are TGCAGCACGGCGCGCGGTCTAGCGGGAGCTGAGCAGTTCTTC.

V usage is TRBV10-2 and J usage is TRBJ2-3, with D perhaps TRBD2 (5 bases). Germline V CDR1 and CDR2: WSHSY, SAAADI. The CDR3 runs to 16 residues. With 2 bases removed from V and 1 base from J, the gap between germline ends came to 13 bases. The CDR3 sequence is CASSEVLAEGTDTQYF. The CDR3 nucleotides read TGCGCCAGCAGTGAGGTTTTGGCGGAGGGCACAGATACGCAGTATTTT.

The genes are TRBV20-1 and TRBJ2-7; D perhaps matches TRBD1 (5 bases). Trimming shortened V by 0 bases and J by 2 bases, and 11 bases separated the two germline ends. Germline V gives CDR1 DFQATT, CDR2 SNEGSKA (reference sequence). The CDR3 covers 14 residues. The CDR3 sequence: CSARDTPRAYEQYF. CDR3 coding DNA: TGCAGTGCTAGAGATACCCCCAGGGCCTACGAGCAGTACTTC.

The chain carries TRBV29-1 and TRBJ1-1; D is perhaps TRBD1 (5 bases). Germline CDR1 and CDR2: SQVTM and ANQGSEA. V was shortened by 4 bases and J by 1 base, with 10 bases between the two germline ends. This CDR3 spans 13 amino acids. CDR3 sequence reads: CSVVQVQNTEAFF. The CDR3 DNA reads as TGCAGCGTTGTACAGGTCCAGAACACTGAAGCTTTCTTT. Combining the CDR3 with reference TRBV29-1 and TRBJ1-1 gives the whole variable domain SAVISQKPSRDICQRGTSLTIQCQVDSQVTMMFWYRQQPGQSLTLIATANQGSEATYESGFVIDKFPISRPNLTFSTLTVSNMSPEDSSIYLCSVVQVQNTEAFFGQGTRLTVV.

This chain connects TRBV6-6 to TRBJ2-7; D is perhaps TRBD2 (6 bases). The germline V and J ends were trimmed by 7 bases and 4 bases, with 17 bases remaining between them. The CDR3 spans 14 residues. Germline CDR1 is MNHNY and CDR2 is SVGAGI (reference sequence). This CDR3 is CASTTTPGRYEQYF. Written as DNA, the CDR3 is TGTGCCAGCACCACGACGCCAGGGAGGTACGAGCAGTACTTC.

Only a few counts were recorded for this clonotype. V is TRBV12-3 or TRBV12-4 and J is TRBJ2-1; D may match TRBD1 or TRBD2 (5 bases each). The CDR3 contains 14 residues. V was cut by 6 bases and J by 5 bases, with 14 bases left in between. The CDR3 here is CASSQPGRNNEQFF. For the CDR3, the DNA is TGTGCCAGCAGCCAGCCGGGACGAAACAATGAGCAGTTCTTC.

The genes are TRBV30 and TRBJ2-5; 7 bases match TRBD1. Near its end, the DNA agrees better with TRBJ2-7, so the J call may be wrong. CDR1 is GTSNPN and CDR2 is SVGIG in the germline V gene (reference sequence). The CDR3 loop spans 15 amino acids. The CDR3 coding sequence is TGTGCCTGGAGTGTACAGACAGGGAATCAGGACGAGCAGTACTTC. It codes for CAWSVQTGNQDEQYF.

The chain couples TRBV6-2 or TRBV6-3 to TRBJ2-2; 7 bases agree with TRBD2. Unmatched junction bases numbered 3, after V lost 0 bases and J lost 2 bases. Germline CDR1 MNHEY, CDR2 SVGEGT. This CDR3 has 16 residues. The CDR3 loop reads CASSYSGGGNTGELFF. In DNA, the CDR3 is TGTGCCAGCAGTTACTCGGGCGGGGGTAACACCGGGGAGCTGTTTTTT.

The table lists this clonotype with a few counts. The V gene is TRBV4-1, the J gene TRBJ2-5; unclear D gene. The tail of the sequence fits TRBJ2-7 better, so the J call may be wrong. CDR3 length equals 14 residues. In germline, CDR1 is MGHRA, CDR2 YSYEKL. The CDR3 sequence is CASSQDVSYDEQYF. As DNA, the CDR3 is TGCGCCAGCAGCCAAGATGTTAGTTACGACGAGCAGTACTTC.

This clonotype occurred once. This rearrangement joins TRBV2 to TRBJ2-7; D call uncertain. V was shortened by 2 bases and J by 3 bases, with 8 bases between the two germline ends. This CDR3 has 13 amino acids. Germline CDR1 and CDR2: SNHLY and FYNNEI. CDR3 sequence: CASSENVGYEQYF. The CDR3 DNA is TGTGCCAGCAGTGAAAACGTGGGCTACGAGCAGTACTTC.

This clonotype was seen only a few times. The genes are TRBV20-1 and TRBJ1-5, with D tentatively TRBD1 (5 bases). The germline CDR1 and CDR2 sequences are DFQATT and SNEGSKA (reference sequence). This CDR3 region has 14 residues. The germline V and J ends were trimmed by 1 base and 6 bases, with 13 bases remaining between them. CDR3 residues: CSARAGTFFQPQHF. For the CDR3, the DNA is TGCAGTGCTAGAGCCGGGACCTTTTTTCAGCCCCAGCATTTT.

On this clonotype itself: Relative to the germline gene, one junction end is altered; a read error may explain this. The chain joins TRBV6-6 to TRBJ2-2; TRBD1 aligns across 9 bases. Germline CDR1 is MNHNY and CDR2 is SVGAGI (reference sequence). The length of the CDR3 is 15 residues. CDR3 nucleotide sequence: TGTCCCAGCAGGAGAGACAGGGGGGGCACCGGGGAGCTGTTTTTT. It translates to CPSRRDRGGTGELFF.

This sequence joins TRBV12-3 or TRBV12-4 and TRBJ2-3; D perhaps matches TRBD2 (5 bases). This CDR3 region has 15 residues. The V end lost 7 bases, the J end lost 3 bases, and 17 bases lay between the germline ends. CDR3 sequence reads: CASTPEEGRTDTQYF. The DNA of the CDR3 is TGTGCCAGCACCCCTGAAGAGGGAAGGACAGATACGCAGTATTTT.

The chain has TRBV20-1 and TRBJ1-1; tentatively, D is TRBD1 (6 bases). This CDR3 has 11 amino acids. Germline V CDR1 and CDR2: DFQATT, SNEGSKA (reference sequence). The CDR3 region has the DNA TGCAGCAAAGGACAGATCACTGAAGCTTTCTTT. Translating gives CSKGQITEAFF.

The chain is built from TRBV21-1 and TRBJ2-7; TRBD1 is the table's D call and was not checked against the DNA. TRBV21-1 is annotated as a pseudogene. This CDR3 region has 15 residues. The CDR3 coding sequence is TGTGCCAGCAGCATGCGGACAGATCCAGCCTACGAGCAGTACTTC. It is translated as CASSMRTDPAYEQYF.

The chain combines TRBV4-2 with TRBJ1-1, with no clear D. This CDR3 region has 14 residues. Germline CDR1 and CDR2: LGHNA and YNFKEQ. V was trimmed by 2 bases and J by 2 bases, leaving 9 bases between them. The CDR3 DNA reads TGTGCCAGCAGCCAAATTACAGCAAACACTGAAGCTTTCTTT. It specifies CASSQITANTEAFF.